The clone carrying this T cell receptor beta chain was seen repeatedly, ten times or more. The authors prepared the TCRbeta library with unique molecular identifiers. TCRdb reanalysed the PCR reads using MiXCR and keeps one entry per CDR3 protein. The table records some 240,000 distinct CDR3 sequences, 9.7% of them present only once. The data stem from a study of T-cell reconstitution after alpha-beta-depleted transplantation in children. Germline CDR1 reads SGHRS; CDR2 reads YFSETQ. The CDR3 is made up of 16 amino acids. Between the trimmed V and J ends, which lost 4 bases and 0 bases, there was a span of 14 bases.

Sequencing was performed on PBMCs from the stem cell graft donor, taken from the stem cell graft. The receptor's source is a human donor who donated a stem cell graft to a child with SCID. The genes are TRBV5-1 and TRBJ2-1; D is unresolved. CDR3 nucleotides: TGCGCCAGCAGCATCCGCCCCAAAAGCTCCTACAATGAGCAGTTCTTC. It is translated as CASSIRPKSSYNEQFF.